The 9 T cell receptor beta chains presented below share a single source sample, sequenced in a study of blood T cells in healthy people across ages. A second PCR, run for about 6 to 11 cycles, used a sample-barcoded 5' primer plus a J-beta primer mix. TCRdb analysed the 5' RACE reads with MiXCR anew, one entry per CDR3 protein. Of some 370,000 distinct CDR3 sequences in the sample, about 52% were seen once. Sequenced material: blood. All receptors derive from a man in his fifties or sixties in good health.

This sequence joins TRBV10-3 and TRBJ2-1; a weak D match, TRBD2 (6 bases). V was trimmed by 7 bases and J by 7 bases, leaving 14 bases between them. CDR3 length: 13 amino acids. Germline values: CDR1 ENHRY, CDR2 SYGVKD. The CDR3 loop is CAINVEGGNEQFF. Here the CDR3 DNA reads TGTGCCATCAATGTAGAGGGAGGTAATGAGCAGTTCTTC.

This clonotype was observed a handful of times. The chain combines TRBV7-2 with TRBJ2-4; D remains ambiguous. The CDR3 sequence is 12 residues long. CDR1 SGHTA and CDR2 FQGNSA come from the germline V gene. V was pared by 5 bases and J by 11 bases, with 13 bases between. CDR3 DNA sequence: TGTGCCAGCAGCGCCCGCCCTGTGGTTCAGTACTTC. It translates to CASSARPVVQYF.

This clonotype came up many times. The CDR3 DNA follows: TGCAGTGCAGCCGGGACAGGGGGCACAGATACGCAGTATTTT. This sequence encodes CSAAGTGGTDTQYF. V gene TRBV20-1 combines with J gene TRBJ2-3, with 10 bases matching TRBD1. Germline values: CDR1 DFQATT, CDR2 SNEGSKA (reference sequence). V shed 6 bases and J 1 base; nucleotides not matched to a gene: 4. The CDR3 loop spans 14 amino acids.

This rearrangement joins TRBV28 to TRBJ1-2; the D is unclear. V was clipped by 7 bases and J by 2 bases, with 11 bases between them. Germline CDR1 and CDR2: MDHEN and SYDVKM. The CDR3 totals 13 residues. CDR3 nucleotides: TGTGCCAGCACCCCCGGAGTGAACTATGGCTACACCTTC. Encoded protein: CASTPGVNYGYTF.

The chain links TRBV6-5 to TRBJ1-6, with D maybe TRBD1 (5 bases). Germline CDR1 reads MNHEY; CDR2 reads SVGAGI. The CDR3 is 15 residues long. V lost 6 bases, J lost 6 bases, and 15 bases lay in between. The CDR3 DNA sequence: TGTGCCAGCAGCCCGTTCAGGGCTTCTAATTCACCCCTCCACTTT. Encoded protein: CASSPFRASNSPLHF.

The J gene is TRBJ2-3, the V gene TRBV20-1; D not certain. V gave up 0 bases and J gave up 0 bases, with 13 bases separating them. CDR3 length: 16 amino acids. Germline CDR1 is DFQATT and CDR2 is SNEGSKA (reference sequence). CDR3 sequence: CSARDLKSASTDTQYF. DNA for the CDR3: TGCAGTGCTAGAGATCTGAAGTCAGCGAGCACAGATACGCAGTATTTT.

The sample holds one count of this clonotype. The gene calls are TRBV10-3 and TRBJ1-6, with a possible D match to TRBD1 (5 bases). CDR3 size: 13 residues. Per germline, CDR1 ENHRY and CDR2 SYGVKD. V shed 6 bases and J shed 7 bases, with 10 bases lying between them. This CDR3 reads CAIRRGVNSPLHF. Written as DNA, the CDR3 is TGTGCCATCAGGAGGGGAGTGAATTCACCCCTCCACTTT.

The J gene is TRBJ2-5, the V gene TRBV7-2; 10 positions agree with TRBD2. Germline V gives CDR1 SGHTA, CDR2 FQGNSA. J was trimmed by 5 bases and V by 4 bases; bases with no gene match: 10. This CDR3 is built from 16 residues. The CDR3 coding sequence is TGTGCCAGCAGCTCCTCCCGGCTAGCGGGAGTGGAGACCCAGTACTTC. Protein sequence: CASSSSRLAGVETQYF.

This clonotype appeared many times. The gene calls are TRBV18 and TRBJ2-3; TRBD2 matches at 13 bases. This CDR3 has 16 amino acids. Germline V gene data show CDR1 as KGHSH and CDR2 as LQKENI. Germline trimming cut 6 bases from V and 4 bases from J; bases unmatched to any gene: 7. The CDR3 loop reads CASSPRTSGRADTQYF. DNA of the CDR3: TGTGCCAGCTCTCCGAGGACTAGCGGGAGAGCAGATACGCAGTATTTT.